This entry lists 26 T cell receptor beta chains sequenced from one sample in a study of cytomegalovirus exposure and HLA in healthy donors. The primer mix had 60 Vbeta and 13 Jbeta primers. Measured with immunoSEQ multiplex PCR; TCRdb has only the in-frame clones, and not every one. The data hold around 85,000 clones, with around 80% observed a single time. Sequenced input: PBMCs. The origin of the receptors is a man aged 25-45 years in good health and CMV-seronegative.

The CDR3 loop reads CASSSGLGSQETQYF. The CDR3 DNA sequence: TGTGCCAGCAGTTCTGGGTTGGGCAGTCAAGAGACCCAGTACTTC. The genes are TRBV7-8 and TRBJ2-5; D is unclear. Between the trimmed V and J ends, which lost 6 bases and 2 bases, there was a span of 16 bases. This CDR3 comprises 15 residues. The V gene's germline CDR1 is SGHVS and CDR2 FQNEAQ.

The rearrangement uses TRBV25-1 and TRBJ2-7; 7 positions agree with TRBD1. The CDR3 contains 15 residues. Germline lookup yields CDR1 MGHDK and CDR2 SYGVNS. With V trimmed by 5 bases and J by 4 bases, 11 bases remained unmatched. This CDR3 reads CASSTHGTEDYEQYF. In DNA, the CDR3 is TGTGCCAGCAGTACCCACGGGACAGAGGATTACGAGCAGTACTTC.

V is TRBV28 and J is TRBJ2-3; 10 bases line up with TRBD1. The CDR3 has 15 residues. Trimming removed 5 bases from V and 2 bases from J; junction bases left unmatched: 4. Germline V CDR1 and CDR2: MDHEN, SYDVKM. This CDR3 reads CASSLGQGDTDTQYF. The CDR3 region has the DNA TGTGCCAGCAGTCTTGGACAGGGGGACACAGATACGCAGTATTTT.

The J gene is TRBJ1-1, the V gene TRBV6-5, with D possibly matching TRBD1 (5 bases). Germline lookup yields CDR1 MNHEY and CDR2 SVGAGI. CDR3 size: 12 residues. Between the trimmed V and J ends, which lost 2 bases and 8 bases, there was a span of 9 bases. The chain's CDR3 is CASSYGGAEAFF. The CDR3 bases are TGTGCCAGCAGTTACGGTGGGGCGGAAGCTTTCTTT.

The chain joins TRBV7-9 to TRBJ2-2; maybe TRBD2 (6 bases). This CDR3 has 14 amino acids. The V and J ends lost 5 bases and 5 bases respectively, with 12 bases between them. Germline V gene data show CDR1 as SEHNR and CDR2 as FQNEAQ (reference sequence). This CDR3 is CASSPSLATGELFF. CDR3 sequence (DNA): TGTGCCAGCAGCCCGTCTCTAGCGACCGGGGAGCTGTTTTTT.

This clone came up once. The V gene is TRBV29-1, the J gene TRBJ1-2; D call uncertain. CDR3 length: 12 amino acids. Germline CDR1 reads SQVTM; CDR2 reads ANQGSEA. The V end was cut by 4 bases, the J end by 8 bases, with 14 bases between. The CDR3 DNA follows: TGCAGCGTTGTGACTTTGCGGTACGGCTACACCTTC. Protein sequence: CSVVTLRYGYTF.

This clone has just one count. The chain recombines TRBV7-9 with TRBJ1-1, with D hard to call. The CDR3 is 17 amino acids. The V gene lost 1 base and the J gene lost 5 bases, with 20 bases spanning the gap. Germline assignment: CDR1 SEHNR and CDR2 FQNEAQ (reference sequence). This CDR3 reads CASSLERSTRFRTEAFF. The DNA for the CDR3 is TGTGCCAGCAGCTTAGAGAGGTCCACGAGGTTTAGGACTGAAGCTTTCTTT.

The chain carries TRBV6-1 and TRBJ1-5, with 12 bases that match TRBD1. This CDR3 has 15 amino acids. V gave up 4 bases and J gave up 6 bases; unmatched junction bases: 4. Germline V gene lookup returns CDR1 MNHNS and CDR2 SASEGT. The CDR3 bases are TGTGCCAGCAGTGTACCGGGACAGGGGGCTCAGCCCCAGCATTTT. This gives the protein CASSVPGQGAQPQHF.

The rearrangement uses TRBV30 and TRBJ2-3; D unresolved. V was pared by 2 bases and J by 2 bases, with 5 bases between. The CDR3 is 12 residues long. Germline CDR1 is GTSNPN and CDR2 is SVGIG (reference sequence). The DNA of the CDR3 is TGTGCCTGGAGTCCAAACACAGATACGCAGTATTTT. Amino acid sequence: CAWSPNTDTQYF.

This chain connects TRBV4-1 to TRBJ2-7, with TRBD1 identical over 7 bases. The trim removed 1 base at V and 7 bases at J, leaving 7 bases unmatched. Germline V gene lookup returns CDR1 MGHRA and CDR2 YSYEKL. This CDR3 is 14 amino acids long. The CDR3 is CASSQATGSREQYF. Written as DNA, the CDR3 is TGCGCCAGCAGCCAAGCGACAGGGTCTAGGGAGCAGTACTTC.

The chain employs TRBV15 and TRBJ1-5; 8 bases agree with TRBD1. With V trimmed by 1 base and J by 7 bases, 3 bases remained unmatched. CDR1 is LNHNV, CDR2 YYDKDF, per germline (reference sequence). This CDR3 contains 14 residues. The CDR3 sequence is CATSRGQGYQPQHF. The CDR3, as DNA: TGTGCCACCAGCAGAGGACAGGGGTACCAGCCCCAGCATTTT.

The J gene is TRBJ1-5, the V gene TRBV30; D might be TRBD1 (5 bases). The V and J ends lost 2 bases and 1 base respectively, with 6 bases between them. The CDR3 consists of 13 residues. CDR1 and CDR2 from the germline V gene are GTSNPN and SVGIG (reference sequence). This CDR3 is CAWSQGSNQPQHF. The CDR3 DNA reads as TGTGCCTGGAGTCAGGGCAGCAATCAGCCCCAGCATTTT.

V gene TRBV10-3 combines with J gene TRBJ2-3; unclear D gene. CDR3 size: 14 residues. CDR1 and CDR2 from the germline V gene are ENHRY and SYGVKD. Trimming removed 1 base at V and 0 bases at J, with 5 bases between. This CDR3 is CAISEYSSTDTQYF. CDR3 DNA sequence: TGTGCCATCAGTGAGTACTCTAGCACAGATACGCAGTATTTT.

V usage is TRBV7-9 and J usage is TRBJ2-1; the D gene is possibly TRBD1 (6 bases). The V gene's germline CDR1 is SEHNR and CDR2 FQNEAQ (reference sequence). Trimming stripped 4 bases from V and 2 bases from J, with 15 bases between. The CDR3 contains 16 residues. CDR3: CASSSFVGQTYNEQFF. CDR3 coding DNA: TGTGCCAGCAGCTCCTTCGTCGGACAGACCTACAATGAGCAGTTCTTC.

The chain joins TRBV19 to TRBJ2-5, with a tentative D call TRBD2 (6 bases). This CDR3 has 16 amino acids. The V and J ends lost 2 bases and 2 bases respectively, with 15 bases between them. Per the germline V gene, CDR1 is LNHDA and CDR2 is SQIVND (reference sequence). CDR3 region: CASSINGGTLQETQYF. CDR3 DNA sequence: TGTGCCAGTAGTATAAACGGGGGTACATTACAAGAGACCCAGTACTTC.

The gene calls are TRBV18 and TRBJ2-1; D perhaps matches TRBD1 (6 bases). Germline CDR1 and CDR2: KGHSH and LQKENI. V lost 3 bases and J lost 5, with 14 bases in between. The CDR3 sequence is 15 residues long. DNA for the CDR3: TGTGCCAGCTCACCGACGCTAGCAGGGGACAATGAGCAGTTCTTC. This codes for CASSPTLAGDNEQFF.

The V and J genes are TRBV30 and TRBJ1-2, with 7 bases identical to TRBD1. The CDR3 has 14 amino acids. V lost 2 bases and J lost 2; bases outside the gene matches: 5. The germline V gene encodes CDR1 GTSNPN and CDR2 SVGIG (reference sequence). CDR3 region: CAWSPDRANYGYTF. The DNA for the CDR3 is TGTGCCTGGAGTCCCGACAGGGCCAACTATGGCTACACCTTC. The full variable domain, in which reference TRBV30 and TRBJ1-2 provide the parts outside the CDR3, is SQTIHQWPATLVQPVGSPLSLECTVEGTSNPNLYWYRQAAGRGLQLLFYSVGIGQISSEVPQNLSASRPQDRQFILSSKKLLLSDSGFYLCAWSPDRANYGYTFGSGTRLTVV.

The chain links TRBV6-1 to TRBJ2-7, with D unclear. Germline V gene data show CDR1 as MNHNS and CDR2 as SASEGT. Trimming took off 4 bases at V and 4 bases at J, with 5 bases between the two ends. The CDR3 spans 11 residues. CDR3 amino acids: CASSGLYEQYF. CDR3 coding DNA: TGTGCCAGCAGTGGCCTATACGAGCAGTACTTC.

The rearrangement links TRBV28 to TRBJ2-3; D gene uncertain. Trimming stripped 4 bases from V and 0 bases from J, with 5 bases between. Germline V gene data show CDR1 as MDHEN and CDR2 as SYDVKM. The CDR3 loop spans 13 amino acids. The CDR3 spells CASSSPSTDTQYF. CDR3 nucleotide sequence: TGTGCCAGCAGTTCCCCAAGCACAGATACGCAGTATTTT.

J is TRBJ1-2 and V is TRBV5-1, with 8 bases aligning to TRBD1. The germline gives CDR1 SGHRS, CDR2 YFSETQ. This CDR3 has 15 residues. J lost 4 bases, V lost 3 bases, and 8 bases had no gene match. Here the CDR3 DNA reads TGCGCCAGCAGCTCTGGGACAGGAACTATCTATGGCTACACCTTC. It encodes CASSSGTGTIYGYTF.

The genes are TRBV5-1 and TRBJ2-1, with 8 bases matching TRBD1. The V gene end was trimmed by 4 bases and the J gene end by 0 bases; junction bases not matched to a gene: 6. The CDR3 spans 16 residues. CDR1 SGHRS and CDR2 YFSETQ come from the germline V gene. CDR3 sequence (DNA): TGCGCCAGCAGCGAAAAGACAGGGGCCTCCTACAATGAGCAGTTCTTC. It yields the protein CASSEKTGASYNEQFF.

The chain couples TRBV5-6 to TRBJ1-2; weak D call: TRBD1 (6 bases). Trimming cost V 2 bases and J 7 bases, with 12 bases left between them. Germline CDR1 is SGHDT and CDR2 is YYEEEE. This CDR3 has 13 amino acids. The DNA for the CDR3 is TGTGCCAGCAGCTTCCACCCCAGGGGTGGCTACACCTTC. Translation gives CASSFHPRGGYTF.

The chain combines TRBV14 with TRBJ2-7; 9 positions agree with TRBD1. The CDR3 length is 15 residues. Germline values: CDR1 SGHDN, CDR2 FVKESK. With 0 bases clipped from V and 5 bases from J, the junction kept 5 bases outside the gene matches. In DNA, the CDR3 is TGTGCCAGCAGCCAAGATCCGGGACAGGGACACGAGCAGTACTTC. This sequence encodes CASSQDPGQGHEQYF.

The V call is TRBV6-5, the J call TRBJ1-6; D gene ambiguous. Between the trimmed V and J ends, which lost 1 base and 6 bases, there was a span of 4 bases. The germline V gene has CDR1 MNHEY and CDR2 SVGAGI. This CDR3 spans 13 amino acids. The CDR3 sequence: CASSYFSNSPLHF. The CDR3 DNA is TGTGCCAGCAGTTACTTCAGTAATTCACCCCTCCACTTT.

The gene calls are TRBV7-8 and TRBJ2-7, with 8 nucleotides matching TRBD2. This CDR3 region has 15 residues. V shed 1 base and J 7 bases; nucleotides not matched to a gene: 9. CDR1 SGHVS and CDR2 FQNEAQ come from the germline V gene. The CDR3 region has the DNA TGTGCCAGCAGCTTAGAGGCGGGAGGAAGGGAGGAGCAGTACTTC. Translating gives CASSLEAGGREEQYF.

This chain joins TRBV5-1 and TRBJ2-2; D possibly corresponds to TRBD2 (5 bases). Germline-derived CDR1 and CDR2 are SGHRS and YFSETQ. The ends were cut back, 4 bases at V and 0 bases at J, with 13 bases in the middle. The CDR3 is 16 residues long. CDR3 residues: CASSLGRTSNTGELFF. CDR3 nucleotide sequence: TGCGCCAGCAGCCTTGGTAGGACTTCGAACACCGGGGAGCTGTTTTTT.